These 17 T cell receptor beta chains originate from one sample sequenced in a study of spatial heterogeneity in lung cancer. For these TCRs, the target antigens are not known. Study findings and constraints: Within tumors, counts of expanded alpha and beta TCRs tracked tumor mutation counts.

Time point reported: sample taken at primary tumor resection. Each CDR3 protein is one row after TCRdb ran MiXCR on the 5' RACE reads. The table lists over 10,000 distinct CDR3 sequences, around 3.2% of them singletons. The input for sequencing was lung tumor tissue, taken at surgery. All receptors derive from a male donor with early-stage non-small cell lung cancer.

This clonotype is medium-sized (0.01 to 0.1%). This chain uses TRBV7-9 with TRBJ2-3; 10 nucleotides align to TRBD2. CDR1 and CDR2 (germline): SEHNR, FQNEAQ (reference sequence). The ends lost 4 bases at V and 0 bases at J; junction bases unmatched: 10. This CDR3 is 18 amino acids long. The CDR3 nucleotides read TGTGCCAGCAGCTCTCTTTGGGTAGCGGGGGGTAGCACAGATACGCAGTATTTT. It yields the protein CASSSLWVAGGSTDTQYF.

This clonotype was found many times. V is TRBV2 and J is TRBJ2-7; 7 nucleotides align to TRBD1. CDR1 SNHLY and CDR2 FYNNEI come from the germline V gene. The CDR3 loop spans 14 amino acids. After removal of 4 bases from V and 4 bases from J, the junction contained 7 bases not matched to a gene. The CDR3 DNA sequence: TGTGCCAGCAGTGTCCAATTACAGGGGTACGAGCAGTACTTC. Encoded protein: CASSVQLQGYEQYF.

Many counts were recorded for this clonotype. CDR3 sequence (DNA): TGTGCCAGCAGTTCTAACAGGGTCTCCTACGAGCAGTACTTC. Residues: CASSSNRVSYEQYF. The chain recombines TRBV6-2 or TRBV6-3 with TRBJ2-7; TRBD1 might be the D (6 bases). V was shortened by 4 bases and J by 0 bases, with 10 bases between the two germline ends. Germline CDR1 MNHEY, CDR2 SVGEGT. This CDR3 is built from 14 residues.

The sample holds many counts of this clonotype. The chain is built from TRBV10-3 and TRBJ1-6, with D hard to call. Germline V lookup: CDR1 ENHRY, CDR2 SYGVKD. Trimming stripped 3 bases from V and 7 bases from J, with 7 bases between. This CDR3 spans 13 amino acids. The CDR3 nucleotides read TGTGCCATCAGTGAACAGTGGAATTCACCCCTCCACTTT. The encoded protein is CAISEQWNSPLHF.

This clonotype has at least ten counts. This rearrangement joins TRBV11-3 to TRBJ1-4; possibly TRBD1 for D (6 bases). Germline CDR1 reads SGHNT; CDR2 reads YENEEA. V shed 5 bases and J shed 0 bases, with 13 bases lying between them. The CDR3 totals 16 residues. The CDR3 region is CASSPPTGATNEKLFF. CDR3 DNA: TGTGCCAGCAGCCCGCCGACAGGTGCAACTAATGAAAAACTGTTTTTT.

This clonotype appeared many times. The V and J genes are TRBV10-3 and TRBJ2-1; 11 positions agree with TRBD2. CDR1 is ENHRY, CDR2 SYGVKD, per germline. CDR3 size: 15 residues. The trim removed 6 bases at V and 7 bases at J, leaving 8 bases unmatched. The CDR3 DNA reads TGTGCCATCAGCGAGGGGGTAGCGGGAGGGAATGAGCAGTTCTTC. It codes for CAISEGVAGGNEQFF.

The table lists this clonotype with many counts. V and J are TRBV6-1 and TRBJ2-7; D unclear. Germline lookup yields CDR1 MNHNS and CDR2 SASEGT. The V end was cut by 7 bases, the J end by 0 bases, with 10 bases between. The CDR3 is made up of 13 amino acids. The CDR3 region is CASTLWASYEQYF. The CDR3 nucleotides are TGTGCCAGCACCCTCTGGGCCTCCTACGAGCAGTACTTC.

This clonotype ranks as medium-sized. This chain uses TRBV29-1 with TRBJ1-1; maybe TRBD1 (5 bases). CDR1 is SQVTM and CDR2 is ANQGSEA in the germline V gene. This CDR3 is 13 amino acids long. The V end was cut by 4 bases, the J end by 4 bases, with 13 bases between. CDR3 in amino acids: CSVVEGWFTEAFF. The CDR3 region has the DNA TGCAGCGTTGTAGAGGGGTGGTTCACTGAAGCTTTCTTT.

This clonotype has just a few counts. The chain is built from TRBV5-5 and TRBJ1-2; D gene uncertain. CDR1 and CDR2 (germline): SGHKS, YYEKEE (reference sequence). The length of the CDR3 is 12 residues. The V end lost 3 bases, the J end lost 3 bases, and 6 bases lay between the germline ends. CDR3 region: CASSSPYYGYTF. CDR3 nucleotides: TGTGCCAGCAGCTCCCCCTACTATGGCTACACCTTC. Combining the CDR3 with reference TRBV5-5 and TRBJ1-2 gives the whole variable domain DAGVTQSPTHLIKTRGQQVTLRCSPISGHKSVSWYQQVLGQGPQFIFQYYEKEERGRGNFPDRFSARQFPNYSSELNVNALLLGDSALYLCASSSPYYGYTFGSGTRLTVV.

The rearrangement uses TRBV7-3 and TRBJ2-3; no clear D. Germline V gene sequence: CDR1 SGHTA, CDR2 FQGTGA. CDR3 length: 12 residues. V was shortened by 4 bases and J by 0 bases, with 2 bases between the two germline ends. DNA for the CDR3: TGTGCCAGCAGCTCTAGCACAGATACGCAGTATTTT. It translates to CASSSSTDTQYF.

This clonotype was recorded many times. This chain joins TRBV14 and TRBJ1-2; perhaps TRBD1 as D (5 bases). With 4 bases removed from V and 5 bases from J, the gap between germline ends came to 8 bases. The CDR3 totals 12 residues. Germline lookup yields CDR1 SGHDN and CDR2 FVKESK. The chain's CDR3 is CASSREGYGYTF. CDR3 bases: TGTGCCAGCAGCCGAGAGGGGTATGGCTACACCTTC.

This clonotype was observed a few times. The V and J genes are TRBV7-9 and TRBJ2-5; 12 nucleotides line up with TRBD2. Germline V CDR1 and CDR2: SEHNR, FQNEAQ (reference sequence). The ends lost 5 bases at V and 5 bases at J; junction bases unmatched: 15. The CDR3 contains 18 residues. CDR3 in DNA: TGTGCCAGCAGCGTACCCGGGGCTAGCGGGGGGGCCGATGAGACCCAGTACTTC. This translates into CASSVPGASGGADETQYF.

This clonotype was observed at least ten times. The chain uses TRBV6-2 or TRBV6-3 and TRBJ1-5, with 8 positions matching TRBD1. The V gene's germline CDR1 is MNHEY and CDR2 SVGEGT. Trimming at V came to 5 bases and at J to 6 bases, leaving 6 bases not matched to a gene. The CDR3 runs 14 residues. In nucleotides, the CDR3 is TGTGCCAGCAGTCCTCAGGGGGCTGGTCAGCCCCAGCATTTT. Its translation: CASSPQGAGQPQHF.

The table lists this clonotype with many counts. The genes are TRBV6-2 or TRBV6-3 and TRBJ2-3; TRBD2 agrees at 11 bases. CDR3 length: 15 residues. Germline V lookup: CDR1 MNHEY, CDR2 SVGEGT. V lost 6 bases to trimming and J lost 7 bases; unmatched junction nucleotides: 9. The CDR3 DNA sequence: TGTGCCAGCAGCGCCACTAGCGGGGGCACGAATACGCAGTATTTT. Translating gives CASSATSGGTNTQYF.

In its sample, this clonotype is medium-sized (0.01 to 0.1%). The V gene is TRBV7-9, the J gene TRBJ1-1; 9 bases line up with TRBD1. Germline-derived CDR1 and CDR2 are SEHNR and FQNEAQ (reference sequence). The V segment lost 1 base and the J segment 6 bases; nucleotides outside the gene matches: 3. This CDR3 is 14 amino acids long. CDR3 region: CASSLGGTGPEAFF. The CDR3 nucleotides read TGTGCCAGCAGCTTAGGGGGGACAGGGCCTGAAGCTTTCTTT.

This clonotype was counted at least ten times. CDR3 amino acids: CASSLSFNEQYF. The CDR3 region has the DNA TGTGCCAGCAGTTTAAGCTTTAACGAGCAGTACTTC. The chain recombines TRBV12-3 or TRBV12-4 with TRBJ2-7; no firm D call. The CDR3 has 12 amino acids. Trimming left V 2 bases short and J 5 bases short, with 7 bases between.

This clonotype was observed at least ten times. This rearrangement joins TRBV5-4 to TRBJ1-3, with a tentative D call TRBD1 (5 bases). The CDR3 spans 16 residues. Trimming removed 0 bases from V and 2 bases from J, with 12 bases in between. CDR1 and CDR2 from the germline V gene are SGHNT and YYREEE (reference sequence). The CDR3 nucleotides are TGTGCCAGCAGCTTGGCCGGGACGTCAACTGGAAACACCATATATTTT. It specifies CASSLAGTSTGNTIYF.